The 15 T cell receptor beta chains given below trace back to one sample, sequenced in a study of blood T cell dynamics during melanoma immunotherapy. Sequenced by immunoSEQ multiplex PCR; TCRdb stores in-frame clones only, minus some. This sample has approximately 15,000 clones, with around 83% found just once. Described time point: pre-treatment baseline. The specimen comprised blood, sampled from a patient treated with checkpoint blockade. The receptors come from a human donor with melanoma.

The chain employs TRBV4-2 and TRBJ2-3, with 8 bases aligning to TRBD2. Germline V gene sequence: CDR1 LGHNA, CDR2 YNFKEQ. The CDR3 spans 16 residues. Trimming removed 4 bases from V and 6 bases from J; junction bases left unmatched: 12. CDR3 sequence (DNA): TGTGCCAGCAGCCGAACACCGGGACTAGACGGGGATACGCAGTATTTT. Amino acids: CASSRTPGLDGDTQYF.

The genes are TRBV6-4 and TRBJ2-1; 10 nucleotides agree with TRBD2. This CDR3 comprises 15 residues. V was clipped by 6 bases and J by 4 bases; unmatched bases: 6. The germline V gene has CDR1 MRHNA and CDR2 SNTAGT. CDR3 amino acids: CASSAGTSEYNEQFF. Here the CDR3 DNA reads TGTGCCAGCAGCGCCGGGACTAGCGAATACAATGAGCAGTTCTTC.

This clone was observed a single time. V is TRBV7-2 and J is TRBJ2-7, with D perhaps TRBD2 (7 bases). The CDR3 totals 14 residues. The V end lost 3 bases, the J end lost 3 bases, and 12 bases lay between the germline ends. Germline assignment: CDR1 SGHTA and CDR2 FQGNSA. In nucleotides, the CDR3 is TGTGCCAGCAGCTTCGGACTAGGGGGCTACGAGCAGTACTTC. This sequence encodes CASSFGLGGYEQYF. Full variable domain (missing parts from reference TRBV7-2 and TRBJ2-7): GAGVSQSPSNKVTEKGKDVELRCDPISGHTALYWYRQSLGQGLEFLIYFQGNSAPDKSGLPSDRFSAERTGGSVSTLTIQRTQQEDSAVYLCASSFGLGGYEQYFGPGTRLTVT.

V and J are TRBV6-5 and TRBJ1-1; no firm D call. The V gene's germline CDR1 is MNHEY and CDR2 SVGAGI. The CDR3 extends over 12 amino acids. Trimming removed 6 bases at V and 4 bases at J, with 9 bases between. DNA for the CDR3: TGTGCCAGCAGCACCACACTCACTGAAGCTTTCTTT. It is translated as CASSTTLTEAFF.

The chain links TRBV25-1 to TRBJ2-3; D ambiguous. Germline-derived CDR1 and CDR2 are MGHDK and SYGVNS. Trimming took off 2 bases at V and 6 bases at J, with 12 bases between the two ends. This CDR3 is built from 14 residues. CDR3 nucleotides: TGTGCCAGCAGTGAAATAGGGTCGGGCGATACGCAGTATTTT. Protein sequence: CASSEIGSGDTQYF.

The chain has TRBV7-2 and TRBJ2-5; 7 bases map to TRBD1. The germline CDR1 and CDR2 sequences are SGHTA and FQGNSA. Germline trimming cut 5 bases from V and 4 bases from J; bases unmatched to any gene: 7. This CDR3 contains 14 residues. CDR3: CASSPDRVGETQYF. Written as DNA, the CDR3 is TGTGCCAGCAGCCCCGACAGGGTGGGAGAGACCCAGTACTTC.

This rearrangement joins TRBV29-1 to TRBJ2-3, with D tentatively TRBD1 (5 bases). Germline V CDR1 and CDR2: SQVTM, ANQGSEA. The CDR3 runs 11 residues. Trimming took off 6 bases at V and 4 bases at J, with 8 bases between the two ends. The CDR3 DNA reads TGCAGCGTGAAGGGGTCAGATACGCAGTATTTT. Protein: CSVKGSDTQYF.

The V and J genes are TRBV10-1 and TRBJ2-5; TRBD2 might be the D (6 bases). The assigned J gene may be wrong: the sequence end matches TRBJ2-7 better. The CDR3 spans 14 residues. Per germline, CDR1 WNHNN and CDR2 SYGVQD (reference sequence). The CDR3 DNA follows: TGCGCCAGCAGATTCCCGGGACTCATCTACGAGCAGTACTTC. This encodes CASRFPGLIYEQYF.

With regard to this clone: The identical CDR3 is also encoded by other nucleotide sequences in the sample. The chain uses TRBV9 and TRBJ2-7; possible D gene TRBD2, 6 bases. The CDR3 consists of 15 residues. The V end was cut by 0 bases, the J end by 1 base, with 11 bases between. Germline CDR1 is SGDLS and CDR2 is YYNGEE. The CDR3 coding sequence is TGTGCCAGCAGCGTAGACGGGAGAACTTCCTACGAGCAGTACTTC. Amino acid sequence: CASSVDGRTSYEQYF.

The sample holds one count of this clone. CDR3 in amino acids: CASSPGLSYNSPLHF. The DNA for the CDR3 is TGTGCCAGCAGCCCGGGGCTTTCCTATAATTCACCCCTCCACTTT. This chain uses TRBV9 with TRBJ1-6; TRBD1 might be the D (5 bases). V was cut by 4 bases and J by 1 base, with 9 bases left in between. The CDR3 is made up of 15 amino acids. Germline CDR1 reads SGDLS; CDR2 reads YYNGEE.

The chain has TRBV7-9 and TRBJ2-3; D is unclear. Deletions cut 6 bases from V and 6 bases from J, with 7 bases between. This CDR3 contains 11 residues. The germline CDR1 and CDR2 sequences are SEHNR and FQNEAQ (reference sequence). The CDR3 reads CASRSIDTQYF. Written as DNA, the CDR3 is TGTGCCAGCAGGAGTATCGATACGCAGTATTTT.

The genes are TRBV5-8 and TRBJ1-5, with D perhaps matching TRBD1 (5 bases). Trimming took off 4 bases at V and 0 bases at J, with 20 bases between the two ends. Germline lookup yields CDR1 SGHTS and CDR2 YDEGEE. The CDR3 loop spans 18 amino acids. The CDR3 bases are TGTGCCAGCAGCCAGATGACACTAGGGGAATATAGCAATCAGCCCCAGCATTTT. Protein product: CASSQMTLGEYSNQPQHF. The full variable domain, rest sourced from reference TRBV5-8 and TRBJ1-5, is EAGVTQSPTHLIKTRGQQATLRCSPISGHTSVYWYQQALGLGLQFLLWYDEGEERNRGNFPPRFSGRQFPNYSSELNVNALELEDSALYLCASSQMTLGEYSNQPQHFGDGTRLSIL.

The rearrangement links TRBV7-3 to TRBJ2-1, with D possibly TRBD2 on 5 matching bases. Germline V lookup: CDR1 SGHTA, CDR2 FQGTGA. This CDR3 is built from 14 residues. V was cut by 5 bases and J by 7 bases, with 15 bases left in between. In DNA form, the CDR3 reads TGTGCCAGCAGCCCAGTGGGAGACCCGAATGAGCAGTTCTTC. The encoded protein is CASSPVGDPNEQFF.

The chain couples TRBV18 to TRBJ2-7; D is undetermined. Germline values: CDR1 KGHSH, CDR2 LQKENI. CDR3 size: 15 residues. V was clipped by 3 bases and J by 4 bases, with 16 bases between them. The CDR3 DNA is TGTGCCAGCTCACCCCAACAGAATTCCCCTTACGAGCAGTACTTC. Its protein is CASSPQQNSPYEQYF.

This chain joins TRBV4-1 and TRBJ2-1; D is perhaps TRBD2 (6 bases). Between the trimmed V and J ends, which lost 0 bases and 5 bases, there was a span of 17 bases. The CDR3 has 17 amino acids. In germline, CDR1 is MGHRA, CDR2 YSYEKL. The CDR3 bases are TGCGCCAGCAGCCAAGATCGCGGGGTATTAGTTAACAATGAGCAGTTCTTC. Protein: CASSQDRGVLVNNEQFF.